This entry concerns a single TCR beta chain. Assay: immunoSEQ multiplex PCR; the TCRdb copy retains only in-frame clones and omits some. Among around 97,000 clones listed, 87% were seen once. This record comes from a study of blood T cell repertoires in COVID-19. Overall study context: The analysed material was cDNA or gDNA that came from T cells, B-cell-depleted T cells, or PBMCs.

The ends were cut back, 3 bases at V and 5 bases at J, with 15 bases in the middle. Germline CDR1 is SGHDT and CDR2 is YYEEEE. CDR3 length equals 14 residues. The sequence came from a human donor in a cohort sampled during active COVID-19. This chain uses TRBV5-6 with TRBJ2-7, with D perhaps TRBD2 (5 bases). Sequenced material: peripheral blood. CDR3 in DNA: TGTGCCAGCAGCTGGCCTTCTCGGGGAAACGAGCAGTACTTC. This sequence encodes CASSWPSRGNEQYF.